These 23 T cell receptor beta chains share one sample of origin, sequenced in a study of blood T cells in healthy people across ages. Then a second PCR, running about 7 to 11 cycles, was carried out with a sample-barcoded 5' primer and a J-beta primer mix. TCRdb passed the 5' RACE reads through MiXCR, listing each CDR3 protein once. The sample comprises 1.5 million to 2 million distinct CDR3 sequences, around 42% of which are singletons, and 23% rests with the top ten. Sequenced: blood. Receptors originate from a human donor in good health.

This clonotype was seen many times. The gene calls are TRBV29-1 and TRBJ2-5, with 11 bases that match TRBD2. Germline CDR1 reads SQVTM; CDR2 reads ANQGSEA. The junction had 4 bases not matched to a gene; V was cut back by 7 bases and J by 3 bases. The CDR3 contains 13 residues. For the CDR3, the DNA is TGCAGCGCCCAGACTAGCGGGGAAGAGACCCAGTACTTC. Amino acid sequence: CSAQTSGEETQYF.

The chain has TRBV19 and TRBJ1-4; no definite D call. Trimming left V 5 bases short and J 8 bases short, with 18 bases between. CDR1 is LNHDA and CDR2 is SQIVND in the germline V gene (reference sequence). The CDR3 is 15 residues long. The CDR3, as DNA: TGTGCCAGTAGTGGTTTAGTGGGCCTGAGAGAAAAACTGTTTTTT. Translation gives CASSGLVGLREKLFF.

The chain couples TRBV20-1 to TRBJ2-7; no reliable D call. With 6 bases removed from V and 3 bases from J, the gap between germline ends came to 18 bases. Per the germline V gene, CDR1 is DFQATT and CDR2 is SNEGSKA (reference sequence). The CDR3 runs to 14 residues. This CDR3 reads CSANLDGSLYEQYF. CDR3 DNA: TGCAGTGCCAACTTGGACGGATCTCTCTACGAGCAGTACTTC.

This clonotype was counted ten times or more. The chain couples TRBV12-3 or TRBV12-4 to TRBJ2-6; no reliable D call. V shed 3 bases and J shed 3 bases, with 9 bases lying between them. This CDR3 comprises 15 residues. CDR3 sequence: CASSFRSGGANVLTF. CDR3 in DNA: TGTGCCAGCAGTTTCAGGAGTGGTGGGGCCAACGTCCTGACTTTC.

V and J are TRBV24-1 and TRBJ1-2; D gene ambiguous. V gave up 4 bases and J gave up 2 bases, with 10 bases separating them. There are 14 residues in the CDR3. CDR1 and CDR2 from the germline V gene are KGHDR and SFDVKD. In DNA, the CDR3 is TGTGCCACCAGTGACTCCGACGGGAACTATGGCTACACCTTC. It is translated as CATSDSDGNYGYTF.

The chain uses TRBV5-6 and TRBJ2-7, with D perhaps TRBD2 (6 bases). CDR3 length: 13 residues. The germline V gene has CDR1 SGHDT and CDR2 YYEEEE. Trimming pared 10 bases from V and 1 base from J, leaving 15 bases between. The CDR3 bases are TGTGCCGGCGGGACCTCGGAGTCCTACGAGCAGTACTTC. Protein: CAGGTSESYEQYF.

This clonotype was seen a few times. CDR3 in DNA: TGTGCCAGCAGTTTTTGGGGAATCGATTCACCCCTCCACTTT. It is translated as CASSFWGIDSPLHF. This chain joins TRBV12-3 or TRBV12-4 and TRBJ1-6, with no clear D. V lost 3 bases to trimming and J lost 8 bases, with 11 bases between them. This CDR3 has 14 residues.

To note about this clonotype: A read error may produce the germline difference seen at one junction end. The chain recombines TRBV12-3 or TRBV12-4 with TRBJ2-1, with TRBD2 matching over 16 bases. This CDR3 has 16 amino acids. This CDR3 reads CASSSHGGTSGGEQVF. The CDR3 DNA reads TGTGCCAGCAGTTCACACGGTGGGACTAGCGGGGGGGAGCAGGTCTTC.

The rearrangement joins TRBV20-1 to TRBJ2-2; D perhaps matches TRBD2 (5 bases). CDR3 length: 14 residues. Germline CDR1 is DFQATT and CDR2 is SNEGSKA (reference sequence). V dropped 0 bases and J dropped 5 bases, with 10 bases sitting between them. CDR3 sequence reads: CSARDRGRTGELFF. DNA for the CDR3: TGCAGTGCTAGAGATCGAGGGAGAACCGGGGAGCTGTTTTTT.

This chain links TRBV12-3 or TRBV12-4 with TRBJ1-2; D is unclear. V lost 0 bases and J 4 bases, leaving 12 bases between the germline ends. CDR3 length equals 15 residues. CDR3 DNA sequence: TGTGCCAGCAGTTTAGCAGATCCACTGGTCTATGGCTACACCTTC. It translates to CASSLADPLVYGYTF.

V is TRBV25-1 and J is TRBJ1-2; no clear D. V was clipped by 3 bases and J by 4 bases, with 9 bases between them. CDR3 length: 13 residues. Germline CDR1 MGHDK, CDR2 SYGVNS. CDR3 sequence (DNA): TGTGCCAGCAGTGACAAGGACTCCTATGGCTACACCTTC. It encodes CASSDKDSYGYTF.

This chain links TRBV12-3 or TRBV12-4 with TRBJ1-1; D is perhaps TRBD1 (5 bases). The V gene lost 7 bases and the J gene lost 5 bases, with 14 bases spanning the gap. This CDR3 has 13 amino acids. The CDR3 DNA is TGTGCCAGCACCCAACATGAGGGGACTGAAGCTTTCTTT. Translated, it gives CASTQHEGTEAFF.

This clonotype was picked up a small number of times. The chain is built from TRBV5-1 and TRBJ2-7; D uncertain. This CDR3 has 14 residues. Trimming cost V 0 bases and J 2 bases, with 9 bases left between them. Germline loops: CDR1 SGHRS, CDR2 YFSETQ. DNA of the CDR3: TGCGCCAGCAGCTTGGCGACTGATACCTACGAGCAGTACTTC. It specifies CASSLATDTYEQYF.

There are a few counts of this clonotype. The chain has TRBV4-3 and TRBJ2-3; no firm D call. V lost 0 bases and J 1 base, leaving 11 bases between the germline ends. CDR3 length: 16 residues. CDR1 is LGHNA, CDR2 YSLEER, per germline. The CDR3 sequence is CASSQEPHGGTDTQYF. CDR3 bases: TGCGCCAGCAGCCAAGAACCCCACGGAGGCACAGATACGCAGTATTTT.

The chain has TRBV12-3 or TRBV12-4 and TRBJ1-4; perhaps TRBD1 as D (6 bases). Trimming pared 6 bases from V and 8 bases from J, leaving 19 bases between. The CDR3 extends over 15 amino acids. CDR3 sequence reads: CASSTTGKGGEKLFF. The CDR3 DNA follows: TGTGCCAGCAGCACGACGGGAAAAGGGGGGGAAAAACTGTTTTTT.

The CDR3 spells CATRPSSSDEQFF. DNA of the CDR3: TGTGCCACCAGACCCTCTAGTAGCGATGAGCAGTTCTTC. The chain couples TRBV15 to TRBJ2-1; tentative D call: TRBD2 (5 bases). The CDR3 is 13 amino acids. CDR1 is LNHNV and CDR2 is YYDKDF in the germline V gene (reference sequence). With 6 bases removed from V and 8 bases from J, the gap between germline ends came to 14 bases.

This clonotype has only a few counts. The chain combines TRBV4-2 with TRBJ1-6; 7 positions agree with TRBD1. CDR1 and CDR2 (germline): LGHNA, YNFKEQ. The CDR3 has 15 amino acids. V was pared by 0 bases and J by 8 bases, with 4 bases of the junction left unmatched. For the CDR3, the DNA is TGTGCCAGCAGCCAAGACTGGGACAGCTATTCACCCCTCCACTTT. As protein: CASSQDWDSYSPLHF.

This clonotype was counted between two and nine times. This sequence joins TRBV4-3 and TRBJ2-1; tentative D call: TRBD2 (7 bases). V shed 0 bases and J shed 10 bases, with 16 bases lying between them. This CDR3 comprises 15 residues. Germline V CDR1 and CDR2: LGHNA, YSLEER. CDR3 sequence: CASSQDGGGAWEQFF. Written as DNA, the CDR3 is TGCGCCAGCAGCCAAGATGGAGGGGGGGCATGGGAGCAGTTCTTC.

A remark on this clonotype: One end of the junction fails to match germline, which may point to a read error. The chain's CDR3 is CASSQDMGPQETQYF. The CDR3 nucleotides read TGTGCCAGCAGTCAAGATATGGGACCACAAGAGACCCAGTACTTC. The chain links TRBV3-1 to TRBJ2-5; D may be TRBD1 or TRBD2 (5 bases each). This CDR3 is built from 15 residues. Per the germline V gene, CDR1 is LGHDT and CDR2 is YNNKEL (reference sequence).

This clonotype was seen a handful of times. The J gene is TRBJ1-2, the V gene TRBV4-1; no reliable D call. The germline V and J ends were trimmed by 2 bases and 0 bases, with 7 bases remaining between them. The CDR3 totals 14 residues. Germline CDR1 MGHRA, CDR2 YSYEKL. The CDR3 reads CASSQSQANYGYTF. For the CDR3, the DNA is TGCGCCAGCAGCCAATCACAAGCTAACTATGGCTACACCTTC.

In this sample, this clonotype turned up a few times. The chain carries TRBV9 and TRBJ2-1; D gene uncertain. Looked up from germline, CDR1 is SGDLS and CDR2 is YYNGEE. The V and J ends lost 4 bases and 7 bases respectively, with 9 bases between them. The CDR3 sequence is 12 residues long. As DNA, the CDR3 is TGTGCCAGCAGCCCCTCAGATAATGAGCAGTTCTTC. Translating gives CASSPSDNEQFF.

Notes on this clonotype: The junction departs from the called germline gene at one end, perhaps through a read error. The chain carries TRBV7-3 and TRBJ2-1, with 10 bases matching TRBD1. CDR3 length: 16 residues. Looked up from germline, CDR1 is SGHTA and CDR2 is FQGTGA. DNA of the CDR3: TGTGCCAGCAGCATAGCCGGGACAGGGGCCTACAATGAGCAGGTCTTC. Residues: CASSIAGTGAYNEQVF.

This clonotype appeared a few times. The chain uses TRBV12-3 or TRBV12-4 and TRBJ2-4; D may be TRBD1 (6 bases). The V and J ends lost 5 bases and 8 bases respectively, with 10 bases between them. This CDR3 region has 12 residues. The CDR3 nucleotides read TGTGCCAGCAGTCCCTACAGGGACATTCAGTACTTC. Its protein product is CASSPYRDIQYF.